This TCR beta chain emerged from a study of early T cells in non-severe SARS-CoV-2 infection. Overall study: Chains stayed unpaired after sequencing of bulk RNA from unsorted whole blood.

TCRdb fed the 5' RACE reads into MiXCR, producing one record per CDR3 protein. The top ten hold roughly 4% of the sample, which has approximately 52,000 distinct CDR3 sequences, over 7% seen once. Per germline, CDR1 SGDLS and CDR2 YYNGEE. This CDR3 is built from 16 residues. J was trimmed by 3 bases and V by 0 bases; bases with no gene match: 1. The chain carries TRBV9 and TRBJ2-3, with 13 bases lining up with TRBD2. The sequenced sample consisted of whole blood. This TCR was sampled from an adult who was a healthcare worker with PCR-confirmed SARS-CoV-2 infection or an uninfected control (not recorded which). The CDR3 loop reads CASSVVLAGGTDTQYF. The DNA of the CDR3 is TGTGCCAGCAGCGTAGTACTAGCGGGGGGGACAGATACGCAGTATTTT.